This TCR beta chain derives from a study of T cell responses to AZD1222 COVID-19 vaccine. Study observations and caveats: Epitopes outside B.1.351 and B.1.1.7 mutated regions reportedly drew nearly half of spike TCRs. Clonal diversity was possibly underestimated; the donors were predominantly white British and more often female. Mapped onto spike, vaccine-associated CD4 TCRs spanned it and were dominant at 160-218 and 743-854.

Points on this clone: Its antigen is not identified.

Clones were sequenced by immunoSEQ multiplex PCR, and TCRdb holds only the in-frame ones, with some missing. The sample has about 150,000 clones, 75% to 95% seen once; the top ten hold about 4.4%. The junction had 8 bases not matched to a gene; V was cut back by 4 bases and J by 7 bases. CDR1 and CDR2 from the germline V gene are SGHRS and YFSETQ. The CDR3 loop spans 15 amino acids. Specimen: peripheral blood, collected on day 0 of AZD1222 vaccination. The source of this sequence is an adult in good health. This chain links TRBV5-1 with TRBJ1-6; 7 positions agree with TRBD1. In DNA, the CDR3 is TGCGCCAGCAGCCCCAGGGACAGCCTCAATTCACCCCTCCACTTT. Translating gives CASSPRDSLNSPLHF.